Listed below are T cell receptor beta chains from one sample, sequenced in a study of identical twins. Each CDR3 protein is one row after TCRdb ran MiXCR on the 5' RACE reads. The sample lists 450,000 or so distinct CDR3 sequences; 12% to 15% were seen once. The same sample was also studied in work on yellow fever vaccine responses in identical twins.

The sequenced sample consisted of CD4+ T cells sorted from blood. These TCRs come from a woman aged 18 to 35 in good health. Each CDR3 is given without its conserved first and last residue. A D gene is named only where the DNA matches it firmly.

j_call | v_call | d_call | cdr3_aa
TRBJ2-3 | TRBV5-6 | - | ASSPGTLKTTDTQY
TRBJ2-7 | TRBV25-1 | TRBD2 | ASSRGGAYEQY
TRBJ2-1 | TRBV19 | - | ASSILAHSYNEQF
TRBJ2-7 | TRBV3-1 | - | ASSPGTANYEQY
TRBJ1-4 | TRBV5-6 | - | ASSRAGSNEKLF
TRBJ2-4 | TRBV27 | - | ASRQSGAKNIQY
TRBJ2-7 | TRBV6-5 | - | ASSYSRSDRRQSYEQY
TRBJ1-4 | TRBV20-1 | TRBD1 | SAGRTGGNEKLF
TRBJ1-1 | TRBV6-1 | - | ASSVSGLRNTEAF
TRBJ2-2 | TRBV7-2 | TRBD2 | ASSLMAGANTGELF
TRBJ1-1 | TRBV27 | TRBD1 | ASYRGFTEAF
TRBJ2-7 | TRBV11-2 | - | ASSPSRSPVYEQY
TRBJ2-3 | TRBV7-2 | TRBD2 | ASTLAGGPGDTQY
TRBJ2-2 | TRBV6-2/TRBV6-3 | TRBD1 | ASSYTTGGFTGELF
TRBJ2-1 | TRBV5-1 | TRBD1 | AGKAGTGSNEQF
TRBJ2-1 | TRBV20-1 | TRBD2 | SARASGGPNNEQF
TRBJ2-1 | TRBV27 | TRBD2 | ASSLDILAGGFDEQF
TRBJ1-5 | TRBV2 | TRBD1 | ASSEVRQGAIGNQPQH
TRBJ2-1 | TRBV6-5 | - | ASSYSELSYNEQF
TRBJ1-1 | TRBV6-1 | - | ASNFGSLGGNTEAF
TRBJ2-7 | TRBV13 | TRBD1 | ASSTPGQGAGEQY
TRBJ1-1 | TRBV3-1 | - | ASSQAGAGTEAF
TRBJ1-2 | TRBV29-1 | - | SVDRGDYGYT
TRBJ2-5 | TRBV5-1 | - | ASSLAPAGQETQY
TRBJ2-7 | TRBV12-3/TRBV12-4 | - | ASHRTPYEQY
TRBJ2-5 | TRBV7-3 | - | ASSLRGGALETQY
TRBJ2-3 | TRBV6-1 | - | ASSWDSTDTQY
TRBJ2-5 | TRBV7-2 | - | ASSPPVIQETQY
TRBJ1-5 | TRBV27 | - | ASSYQGRWQPQH
TRBJ2-1 | TRBV12-3/TRBV12-4 | - | ASSPGLGYNEQF
TRBJ2-7 | TRBV7-2 | - | ASSSAPSGPSYEQY
TRBJ2-5 | TRBV29-1 | - | SVEGMGQETQY
TRBJ2-1 | TRBV25-1 | - | ASSQGSNNEQF
TRBJ1-1 | TRBV6-1 | TRBD1 | ASSTGTGTEAF
TRBJ2-1 | TRBV7-7 | - | ASSKSGSGGYNEQF